These 2 T cell receptor beta chains came from one sample sequenced in a study of a mutant IDH1 vaccine in newly diagnosed glioma. Documented time point: week 35, safety follow-up. Mutant IDH1 20-mer peptide, at 300 ug, made up each vaccine dose, with topical imiquimod. Antigens of these TCRs are unknown. TCRdb's table, derived via immunoSEQ multiplex PCR, lists solely in-frame clones and lacks some. The repertoire holds 53,000 or so clones, with approximately 79% as singletons. The sequencing used PBMCs, collected from a glioma patient whose treatment included an IDH1 peptide vaccine. The receptors derive from a middle-aged man with glioma.

The gene calls are TRBV7-7 and TRBJ2-5, with D perhaps given as TRBD1 or TRBD2 (5 bases each). V lost 5 bases, J lost 2 bases, and 12 bases lay in between. In germline, CDR1 is SSHAT, CDR2 FNYEAQ (reference sequence). The CDR3 totals 14 residues. CDR3 protein: CASSHSGRQETQYF. As DNA, the CDR3 is TGTGCCAGCAGCCATTCGGGACGGCAAGAGACCCAGTACTTC.

This chain connects TRBV5-8 to TRBJ1-1; 8 nucleotides match TRBD1. The CDR3 totals 15 residues. The V gene's germline CDR1 is SGHTS and CDR2 YDEGEE. Germline trimming cut 1 base from V and 6 bases from J; bases unmatched to any gene: 8. This CDR3 reads CASSLYQGAAPEAFF. DNA of the CDR3: TGTGCCAGCAGCTTGTATCAGGGGGCTGCCCCTGAAGCTTTCTTT.